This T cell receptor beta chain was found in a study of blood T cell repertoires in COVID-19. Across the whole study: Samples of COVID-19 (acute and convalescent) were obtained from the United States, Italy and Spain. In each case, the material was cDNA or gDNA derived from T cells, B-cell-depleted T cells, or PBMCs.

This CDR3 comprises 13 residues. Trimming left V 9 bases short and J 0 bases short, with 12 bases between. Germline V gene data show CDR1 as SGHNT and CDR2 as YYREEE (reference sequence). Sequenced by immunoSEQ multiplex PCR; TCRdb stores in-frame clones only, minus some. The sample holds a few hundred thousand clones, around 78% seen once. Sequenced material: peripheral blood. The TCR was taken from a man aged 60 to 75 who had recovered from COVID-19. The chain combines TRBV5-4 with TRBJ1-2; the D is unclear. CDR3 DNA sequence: TGTGCCATCACGACACTAGCTAACTATGGCTACACCTTC. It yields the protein CAITTLANYGYTF.